This TCR beta chain stems from a study of blood T cell repertoires in COVID-19. At the level of the study: Samples taken during acute and convalescent COVID-19 were collected in the United States, Italy and Spain.

The assay was immunoSEQ multiplex PCR, and TCRdb's table has in-frame clones only and misses some. The sample carries 200,000 to 250,000 clones, 88% recorded once. This sequence was found in a woman between 55 and 75 years old with acute or convalescent COVID-19. The specimen sequenced was peripheral blood.

The CDR3 DNA sequence: TGTGCCTGGAGTGTGGTACAGGATGGGTCACCCCTCCACTTT. Protein sequence: CAWSVVQDGSPLHF. V usage is TRBV30 and J usage is TRBJ1-6; D perhaps matches TRBD1 (5 bases). V lost 0 bases to trimming and J lost 10 bases, with 13 bases between them. CDR1 is GTSNPN, CDR2 SVGIG, per germline (reference sequence). The CDR3 consists of 14 residues.